What follows describes a single T cell receptor (beta chain). Other DNA sequences in this sample translate to the same CDR3. CDR1 LGHNA and CDR2 YSLEER come from the germline V gene. Between the trimmed V and J ends, which lost 0 bases and 8 bases, there was a span of 6 bases. This CDR3 contains 12 residues. The data belong to a study of shared T cell receptors in the human thymus. Produced via immunoSEQ multiplex PCR; TCRdb's table is partial and in-frame only. The data show roughly 500,000 clones, around 82% seen once. This same sample was also part of a study on human thymus T cells.

The chain uses TRBV4-3 and TRBJ2-3, with D hard to call. Input material: thymocytes. This clonotype was obtained from a boy under three years old with a congenital heart defect. The CDR3 protein is CASSQDRGTQYF. The CDR3 DNA reads TGCGCCAGCAGCCAAGATCGCGGTACGCAGTATTTT.